The rows below give T cell receptor beta chains drawn from one sample of a study of blood T cell repertoires in COVID-19. Generated by immunoSEQ multiplex PCR, the TCRdb table keeps only in-frame clones and is missing some. The sample yields approximately 200,000 clones, 85% to 90% seen once. The sequenced sample consisted of peripheral blood. These receptors were taken from a man between 60 and 70 years old who had recovered from COVID-19. The CDR3 runs from the conserved cysteine through the conserved F or W. D genes are given only for firm matches. Clone size, where shown, is once, few, many, or a class for clones that have expanded.

v_call: TRBV28; d_call: -; clone_size: -; j_call: TRBJ2-6; cdr3_aa: CASSRFGGAGGANVLTF; cdr3_nt: TGTGCCAGCAGTCGTTTCGGAGGGGCCGGGGGGGCCAACGTCCTGACTTTC
v_call: TRBV28; d_call: -; clone_size: medium-sized; j_call: TRBJ1-2; cdr3_aa: CASSPWTVPFYGYTF; cdr3_nt: TGTGCCAGCAGTCCCTGGACAGTTCCCTTCTATGGCTACACCTTC
v_call: TRBV2; d_call: TRBD2; clone_size: many; j_call: TRBJ2-7; cdr3_aa: CASRGREGSYEQYF; cdr3_nt: TGTGCCAGCAGGGGGCGGGAGGGATCCTACGAGCAGTACTTC
v_call: TRBV10-1; d_call: -; clone_size: -; j_call: TRBJ2-3; cdr3_aa: CASSLRGDTQYF; cdr3_nt: TGCGCCAGCAGTCTAAGGGGAGATACGCAGTATTTT
v_call: TRBV3-1/TRBV3-2; d_call: -; clone_size: -; j_call: TRBJ2-2; cdr3_aa: CASSQGSTGELFF; cdr3_nt: TGTGCCAGCAGCCAAGGGAGCACCGGGGAGCTGTTTTTT
v_call: TRBV28; d_call: -; clone_size: -; j_call: TRBJ2-1; cdr3_aa: CASKGTFPNDEQFF; cdr3_nt: TGTGCCAGCAAGGGGACTTTCCCGAACGATGAGCAGTTCTTC
v_call: TRBV10-3; d_call: TRBD1; clone_size: -; j_call: TRBJ2-7; cdr3_aa: CAIAPGTGTYEQYF; cdr3_nt: TGTGCCATCGCTCCCGGGACAGGGACCTACGAGCAGTACTTC
v_call: TRBV27; d_call: -; clone_size: -; j_call: TRBJ1-5; cdr3_aa: CASSPSGVIIQPQHF; cdr3_nt: TGTGCCAGCAGTCCCTCGGGAGTAATAATCCAGCCCCAGCATTTT
v_call: TRBV7-3; d_call: -; clone_size: -; j_call: TRBJ2-6; cdr3_aa: CASSPKPRAGANVLTF; cdr3_nt: TGTGCCAGCAGCCCAAAACCCCGGGCTGGGGCCAACGTCCTGACTTTC
v_call: TRBV3-1/TRBV3-2; d_call: -; clone_size: -; j_call: TRBJ1-1; cdr3_aa: CASSPIFGGMNTEAFF; cdr3_nt: TGTGCCAGCAGCCCAATTTTTGGGGGGATGAACACTGAAGCTTTCTTT
v_call: TRBV6-1; d_call: TRBD1; clone_size: -; j_call: TRBJ1-5; cdr3_aa: CASSAETGGRSQPQHF; cdr3_nt: TGTGCCAGCAGTGCAGAAACAGGGGGCAGGAGTCAGCCCCAGCATTTT
v_call: TRBV18; d_call: -; clone_size: -; j_call: TRBJ2-3; cdr3_aa: CASSLSGGLDTQYF; cdr3_nt: TGTGCCAGCTCACTTTCGGGGGGCTTGGATACGCAGTATTTT
v_call: TRBV27; d_call: -; clone_size: -; j_call: TRBJ1-5; cdr3_aa: CASSLPPEYSNQPQHF; cdr3_nt: TGTGCCAGCAGTTTACCTCCAGAATATAGCAATCAGCCCCAGCATTTT
v_call: TRBV7-2; d_call: -; clone_size: -; j_call: TRBJ1-1; cdr3_aa: CASSLPGVNTEAFF; cdr3_nt: TGTGCCAGCAGCTTACCGGGGGTGAACACTGAAGCTTTCTTT
v_call: TRBV20-1; d_call: -; clone_size: -; j_call: TRBJ1-2; cdr3_aa: CSALNYGYTF; cdr3_nt: TGCAGTGCTCTGAACTATGGCTACACCTTC
v_call: TRBV6-5; d_call: -; clone_size: -; j_call: TRBJ1-4; cdr3_aa: CASSPLGGGYEKLFF; cdr3_nt: TGTGCCAGCAGTCCCTTGGGAGGTGGATATGAAAAACTGTTTTTT
v_call: TRBV9; d_call: -; clone_size: -; j_call: TRBJ2-1; cdr3_aa: CASSGPRDTTLYNEQFF; cdr3_nt: TGTGCCAGCAGCGGCCCCCGGGACACCACGCTCTACAATGAGCAGTTCTTC
v_call: TRBV28; d_call: TRBD1; clone_size: once; j_call: TRBJ1-5; cdr3_aa: CASSLSQGAQSNQPQHF; cdr3_nt: TGTGCCAGCAGTTTATCACAGGGGGCGCAAAGCAATCAGCCCCAGCATTTT
v_call: TRBV5-6; d_call: TRBD2; clone_size: -; j_call: TRBJ2-1; cdr3_aa: CASSVLAGGFSYNEQFF; cdr3_nt: TGTGCCAGCAGCGTTTTAGCGGGGGGTTTCTCCTACAATGAGCAGTTCTTC
v_call: TRBV7-6; d_call: TRBD2; clone_size: -; j_call: TRBJ2-1; cdr3_aa: CASSSIAGGSVTGEQFF; cdr3_nt: TGTGCCAGCAGCTCCATAGCGGGAGGGTCCGTCACCGGTGAGCAGTTCTTC
v_call: TRBV30; d_call: -; clone_size: -; j_call: TRBJ2-5; cdr3_aa: CAWSDLSSSRGKETQYF; cdr3_nt: TGTGCCTGGAGTGACCTATCCTCTAGCAGGGGAAAAGAGACCCAGTACTTC
v_call: TRBV12-3/TRBV12-4; d_call: -; clone_size: once; j_call: TRBJ2-5; cdr3_aa: CASSLGRETQYF; cdr3_nt: TGTGCCAGCAGTTTGGGGCGGGAGACCCAGTACTTC
v_call: TRBV30; d_call: -; clone_size: -; j_call: TRBJ1-6; cdr3_aa: CAWSTAFSYNSPLHF; cdr3_nt: TGTGCCTGGAGCACAGCTTTTTCCTATAATTCACCCCTCCACTTT
v_call: TRBV7-9; d_call: -; clone_size: -; j_call: TRBJ2-7; cdr3_aa: CASSRWRGDNGYEQYF; cdr3_nt: TGTGCCAGCAGTCGGTGGCGGGGTGATAATGGCTACGAGCAGTACTTC
v_call: TRBV3-1/TRBV3-2; d_call: -; clone_size: -; j_call: TRBJ2-3; cdr3_aa: CASSQGAALSTDTQYF; cdr3_nt: TGTGCCAGCAGCCAAGGAGCGGCACTTAGCACAGATACGCAGTATTTT
v_call: TRBV19; d_call: -; clone_size: few; j_call: TRBJ1-5; cdr3_aa: CASKVAGGQPQHF; cdr3_nt: TGTGCCAGTAAAGTGGCGGGGGGACAGCCCCAGCATTTT